This T cell receptor (beta chain) is drawn from a study of beta chain features in type 1 diabetes. Findings of the study overall: PCR might favor shorter templates, but any such skew would affect patients and controls equally. A moderate, significant TCRB CDR3 shortening appeared in type 1 diabetes across four CD4+ subsets. The naive, central memory and Treg TCRB repertoires looked more alike in patients than they did in healthy donors. A potential influence of HLA type upon TCRB rearrangement remained unresolved herein.

CDR1 MDHEN and CDR2 SYDVKM come from the germline V gene. The CDR3 has 16 residues. Unmatched junction bases numbered 7, after V lost 1 base and J lost 7 bases. A sort by CD45RO/CCR7/CD25/CD127/CD95/CD27 yielded CD4+ naive, central memory, regulatory and stem cell-like memory cells. The study reverse transcribed the entire isolated RNA, so it sequenced expressed TCRB transcripts. The repertoire was sequenced with immunoSEQ multiplex PCR; TCRdb's copy has only in-frame clones and lacks some. The sample lists around 690,000 clones, approximately 13% occurring once. Regarding this clone: Its target is unknown.

The sequence came from a young man with type 1 diabetes. The sample was naive CD4+ T cells from blood. V usage is TRBV28 and J usage is TRBJ2-5; 12 bases agree with TRBD2. The chain's CDR3 is CASSLSPSGGAGTQYF. In DNA form, the CDR3 reads TGTGCCAGCAGTTTATCCCCTAGCGGGGGGGCCGGGACCCAGTACTTC.